This is a list of T cell receptor beta chains from one sample in a study of OX40 agonist ivuxolimab in advanced cancers. TCRdb keeps only in-frame clones here, not all; method: immunoSEQ multiplex PCR. The sample lists 70,000 to 95,000 clones, roughly 85% occurring once. Here the sequenced sample was CD4+ or CD8+ T cells sorted from blood, taken in a trial of the OX40 agonist ivuxolimab. All receptors derive from an adult with an advanced solid tumor such as melanoma, head and neck, liver or kidney cancer. The CDR3 runs from the conserved cysteine through the conserved F or W. The D gene is left open where the match is weak. Part of the rows lack a size; the others show once, few, many or a class for expanded clones.

V gene,D gene,clone size,J gene,CDR3 protein,CDR3 DNA
TRBV6-5,TRBD1,NA,TRBJ2-7,CASRSRTGGYEQYF,TGTGCCAGCAGATCACGGACAGGGGGGTACGAGCAGTACTTC
TRBV6-1,NA,NA,TRBJ1-1,CASSETRRGAEAFF,TGTGCCAGCAGTGAAACCCGCCGGGGAGCTGAAGCTTTCTTT
TRBV6-1,TRBD1,NA,TRBJ2-5,CASSEARRTGPQETQYF,TGTGCCAGCAGTGAAGCACGGAGGACAGGGCCCCAAGAGACCCAGTACTTC
TRBV23-1,NA,NA,TRBJ1-1,CASSRGRGNTEAFF,TGCGCCAGCAGCCGGGGGCGGGGGAACACTGAAGCTTTCTTT
TRBV10-1,NA,NA,TRBJ2-3,CASSSTDLVTDTQYF,TGCGCCAGCAGTTCTACGGACTTAGTCACAGATACGCAGTATTTT
TRBV15,NA,few,TRBJ2-6,CATSSDSGANVLTF,TGTGCCACCAGCAGCGACTCTGGGGCCAACGTCCTGACTTTC
TRBV6-1,TRBD1,NA,TRBJ1-3,CASTLTGDENTIYF,TGTGCCAGCACGCTGACAGGGGATGAAAACACCATATATTTT
TRBV6-9,TRBD2,NA,TRBJ2-7,CASSGTSGSYEQYF,TGTGCCAGCAGCGGGACTAGCGGGAGTTACGAGCAGTACTTC
TRBV19,NA,NA,TRBJ1-3,CASSSLSSGNTIYF,TGTGCCAGTAGTTCCCTAAGCTCTGGAAACACCATATATTTT
TRBV18,TRBD2,NA,TRBJ2-2,CASSPQDNSGSSGELFF,TGTGCCAGCTCACCACAGGATAATAGCGGGAGTTCCGGGGAGCTGTTTTTT
TRBV5-6,NA,NA,TRBJ1-1,CASSWGQNTEAFF,TGTGCCAGCAGCTGGGGACAGAACACTGAAGCTTTCTTT
TRBV28,TRBD1,NA,TRBJ2-3,CASSSGQATEWYF,TGTGCCAGCAGTTCCGGACAGGCCACGGAATGGTATTTT
TRBV7-8,TRBD1,NA,TRBJ2-7,CASSLRDRASYEQYF,TGTGCCAGCAGCTTGCGGGACAGGGCGTCCTACGAGCAGTACTTC